This T cell receptor beta chain was identified in a study of T cell changes during pregnancy in multiple sclerosis. Measured with immunoSEQ multiplex PCR; TCRdb has only the in-frame clones, and not every one. The sample includes about 64,000 clones, less than 95% seen only once; the top ten take roughly 2.1%. The V gene's germline CDR1 is ENHRY and CDR2 SYGVKD. Trimming cost V 4 bases and J 0 bases; bases outside gene matches: 5. The CDR3 covers 15 residues. V is TRBV10-3 and J is TRBJ1-1; 7 bases line up with TRBD1. The material was peripheral blood, obtained in the second trimester of pregnancy. The clonotype comes from a female donor in good health, enrolled as a control in a pregnancy study. The CDR3: CAISGGQTLNTEAFF. The CDR3 DNA reads as TGTGCCATCAGTGGGGGACAGACTTTGAACACTGAAGCTTTCTTT.